What follows are 4 T cell receptor beta chains derived from one specimen sequenced in a study of blood T cell repertoires in COVID-19. The method was immunoSEQ multiplex PCR; TCRdb's version includes in-frame clones alone and lacks a portion of them. This table has 150,000 or so clones, 93% appearing once. Sequenced material: peripheral blood. All receptors derive from a woman between 55 and 75 years old with COVID-19, enrolled during active disease.

The chain combines TRBV19 with TRBJ1-2, with TRBD1 matching 7 bases. Germline values: CDR1 LNHDA, CDR2 SQIVND (reference sequence). V shed 8 bases, J shed 0 bases, and the junction held 3 bases outside the gene matches. CDR3 length: 13 residues. The CDR3 loop is CASEGTANYGYTF. The CDR3 nucleotides are TGTGCCAGTGAAGGGACAGCTAACTATGGCTACACCTTC.

This clone was recorded a few times. This chain links TRBV5-6 with TRBJ2-2, with a tentative D call TRBD1 (6 bases). Germline V gives CDR1 SGHDT, CDR2 YYEEEE. The V and J ends lost 2 bases and 6 bases respectively, with 8 bases between them. The CDR3 extends over 13 amino acids. CDR3 region: CASSLGGSGELFF. The CDR3 bases are TGTGCCAGCAGCTTAGGGGGTTCCGGGGAGCTGTTTTTT.

V gene TRBV12-2 combines with J gene TRBJ2-3; whether TRBD2, the table's D call, matches the DNA was not checked. TRBV12-2 is deemed a pseudogene. This CDR3 is 17 amino acids long. CDR3 region: CASRLALGRGLTDTQYF. DNA of the CDR3: TGTGCAAGTCGCTTAGCGCTAGGGCGGGGACTCACAGATACGCAGTATTTT.

The chain uses TRBV7-8 and TRBJ1-3, with a tentative D call TRBD1 (5 bases). The CDR3 extends over 14 amino acids. Trimming cost V 8 bases and J 4 bases, with 15 bases left between them. From germline, CDR1 is SGHVS and CDR2 FQNEAQ. CDR3 bases: TGTGCCAGCGCCGGTGGGGACTACGGAAACACCATATATTTT. It codes for CASAGGDYGNTIYF.